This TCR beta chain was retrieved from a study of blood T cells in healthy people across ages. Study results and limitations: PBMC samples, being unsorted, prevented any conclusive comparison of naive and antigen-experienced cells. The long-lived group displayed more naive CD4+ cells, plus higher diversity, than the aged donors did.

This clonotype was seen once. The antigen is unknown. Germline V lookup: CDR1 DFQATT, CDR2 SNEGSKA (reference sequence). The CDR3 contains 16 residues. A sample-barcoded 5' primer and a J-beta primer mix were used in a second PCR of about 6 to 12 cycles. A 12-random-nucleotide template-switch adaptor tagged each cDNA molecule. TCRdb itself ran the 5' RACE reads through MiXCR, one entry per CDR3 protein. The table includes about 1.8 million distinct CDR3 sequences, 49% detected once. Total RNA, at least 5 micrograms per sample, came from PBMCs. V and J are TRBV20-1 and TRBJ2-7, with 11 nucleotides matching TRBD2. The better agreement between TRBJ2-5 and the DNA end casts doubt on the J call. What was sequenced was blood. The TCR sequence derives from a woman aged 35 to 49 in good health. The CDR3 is CSAFTQTSGERETQYF. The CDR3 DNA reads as TGCAGTGCCTTTACCCAGACTAGCGGGGAGCGAGAGACCCAGTACTTC.